This entry concerns a single TCR beta chain. Germline V lookup: CDR1 PRHDT, CDR2 FYEKMQ (reference sequence). The CDR3 is 13 amino acids. The V end lost 5 bases, the J end lost 4 bases, and 11 bases lay between the germline ends. Some clones are missing from TCRdb's copy, which holds only in-frame ones; the method was immunoSEQ multiplex PCR. The repertoire has a few thousand clones, around 72% of them found once; the top ten carry under 20%. Busulfan-fludarabine conditioning, marrow transplant, and cyclophosphamide on days +3 and +4 were administered. This entry comes from a study of T cells after posttransplantation cyclophosphamide.

The receptor was isolated from a male patient between 60 and 69 years old who received an allogeneic stem cell transplant from an unrelated donor, was CMV-positive, and had acute GVHD only. Some T cells may have come from the graft donor. Specimen: PBMCs, collected 362 days after allogeneic stem cell transplant with posttransplant cyclophosphamide. The chain carries TRBV13 and TRBJ1-1; TRBD1 might be the D (6 bases). The CDR3 coding sequence is TGTGCCAGCAGCCGGGTGGGGGCCACTGAAGCTTTCTTT. Its translation: CASSRVGATEAFF.